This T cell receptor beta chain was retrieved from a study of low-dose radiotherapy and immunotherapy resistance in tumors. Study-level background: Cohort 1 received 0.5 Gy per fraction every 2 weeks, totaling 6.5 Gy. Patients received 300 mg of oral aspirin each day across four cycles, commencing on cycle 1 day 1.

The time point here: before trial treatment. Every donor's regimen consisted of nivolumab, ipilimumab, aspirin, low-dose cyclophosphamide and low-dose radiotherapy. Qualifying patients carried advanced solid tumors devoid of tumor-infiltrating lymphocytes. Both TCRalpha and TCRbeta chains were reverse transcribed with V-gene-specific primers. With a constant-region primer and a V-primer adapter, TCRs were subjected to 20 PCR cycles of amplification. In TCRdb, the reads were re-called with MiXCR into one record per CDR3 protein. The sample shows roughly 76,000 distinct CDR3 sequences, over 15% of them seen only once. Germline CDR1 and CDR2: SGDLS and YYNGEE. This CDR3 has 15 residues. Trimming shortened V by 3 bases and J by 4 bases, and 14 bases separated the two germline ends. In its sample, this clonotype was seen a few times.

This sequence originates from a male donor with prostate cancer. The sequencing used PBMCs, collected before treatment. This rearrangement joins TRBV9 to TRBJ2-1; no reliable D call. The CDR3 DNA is TGTGCCAGCAGCGATGGACCCATAACATACAATGAGCAGTTCTTC. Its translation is CASSDGPITYNEQFF.